This T cell receptor beta chain was found in a study of CD8+CD57+ T cells in acquired aplastic anemia. As for the study in general: The DNA of sorted CD4+ and CD8+ cells averaged approximately 3.2 ug. As sequenced from healthy donors, CD4+ cells averaged around 10 million reads. Study results and caveats: Controls did not differ significantly from patients in CD8+ Simpson's diversity. About 29 sequences, all CD8+ CDR3, were shared between patients and controls.

This CDR3 is 17 amino acids long. V was clipped by 4 bases and J by 4 bases; unmatched bases: 10. Germline CDR1 SGHAT, CDR2 FQDESV (reference sequence). Genomic DNA constituted the template upon which TCR beta VDJ and CDR3 profiling was performed. TCRdb reanalysed the reads using MiXCR and keeps one entry per CDR3 protein. Of some 190,000 distinct CDR3 sequences listed, less than 55% were seen once; the top ten hold approximately 2.9%. The table lists this clonotype with many counts. Its antigen is undetermined. Sequencing input: sorted CD4+, CD8+, or CD8+CD57+ T cells (not recorded which) from PBMCs. The sequence derives from a human donor in good health. V is TRBV11-1 and J is TRBJ2-3; 11 bases map to TRBD1. CDR3 in amino acids: CASSSARTGGRADTQYF. The CDR3 DNA follows: TGTGCCAGCAGCTCCGCAAGGACAGGGGGCCGCGCAGATACGCAGTATTTT.